This TCR beta chain is from a study of T-cell memory formation after mild COVID-19. Findings of the study overall: Researchers found some responding clones in pre-infection memory, a sign that cross-reactive memory joined.

TCRdb reprocessed the 5' RACE reads via MiXCR and lists one record per CDR3 protein. The sample has 300,000 to 350,000 distinct CDR3 sequences, 12% to 15% seen once. As concerns this clonotype: Antigen specificity is unknown.

Sequencing was carried out using PBMCs or a T cell subset sorted from them (not recorded which). The receptor was derived from a young man who had mild COVID-19 (a few samples of this study predate the infection). Cell type and time point are not known.

The CDR3 protein is CASSSGQGYVKDTQYF. In DNA form, the CDR3 reads TGTGCCAGCAGCTCCGGACAGGGATATGTAAAAGATACGCAGTATTTT. V and J are TRBV9 and TRBJ2-3, with 8 bases that match TRBD1. The germline V gene has CDR1 SGDLS and CDR2 YYNGEE. The CDR3 is made up of 16 amino acids. Trimming took 4 bases from V and 5 from J; bases not matched to a gene: 12.